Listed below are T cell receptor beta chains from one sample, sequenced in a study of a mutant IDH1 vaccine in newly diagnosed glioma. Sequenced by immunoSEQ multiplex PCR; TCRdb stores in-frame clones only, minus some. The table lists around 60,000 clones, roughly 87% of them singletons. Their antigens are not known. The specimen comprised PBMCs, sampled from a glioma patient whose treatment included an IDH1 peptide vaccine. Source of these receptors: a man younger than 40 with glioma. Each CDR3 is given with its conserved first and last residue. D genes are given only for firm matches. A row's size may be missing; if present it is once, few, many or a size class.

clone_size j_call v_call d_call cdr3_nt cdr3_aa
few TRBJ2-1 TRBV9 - TGTGCCAGCAGCGTAGTTTCGGCGGGGGCATACAATGAGCAGTTCTTC CASSVVSAGAYNEQFF
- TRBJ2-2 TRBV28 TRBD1 TGTGCCAGCAGACCGACCCGGACAGGATTCACCGGGGAGCTGTTTTTT CASRPTRTGFTGELFF
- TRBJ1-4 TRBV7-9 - TGTGCCAGCAGCGAGCAGGGACTCGAGGAAAAACTGTTTTTT CASSEQGLEEKLFF
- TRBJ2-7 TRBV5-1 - TGCGCCAGCAGCGGGGCAACGAGCTCCTACGAGCAGTACTTC CASSGATSSYEQYF
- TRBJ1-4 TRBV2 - TGTGCCAGCAAACGGGTAACTAATGAAAAACTGTTTTTT CASKRVTNEKLFF
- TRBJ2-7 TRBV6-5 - TGTGCCAGCAGTTACTCGGGAGGTACTCCCTACGAGCAGTACTTC CASSYSGGTPYEQYF
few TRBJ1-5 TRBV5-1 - TGCGCCAGCAGCCCCCACCCTGGGGGTCAGCCCCAGCATTTT CASSPHPGGQPQHF
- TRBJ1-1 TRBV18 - TGTGCCAGCTCACCGCGCGGGGGGGTAAACACTGAAGCTTTCTTT CASSPRGGVNTEAFF
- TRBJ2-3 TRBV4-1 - TGCGCCAGCAGCCAACCCGGACGGGGTGCAGATACGCAGTATTTT CASSQPGRGADTQYF
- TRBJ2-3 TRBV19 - TGTGCCAGCAACAGGGTGTTGGCAGATACGCAGTATTTT CASNRVLADTQYF